This passage covers 21 T cell receptor beta chains from one sample sequenced in a study of human T cells and chemical hapten exposure. TCRdb re-called the RACE reads through MiXCR, storing one row per CDR3 protein. The sample lists under 60,000 distinct CDR3 sequences, approximately 11% occurring once. Time point in this sample: patch test 1, 2 weeks after DPC sensitization. Treatment meaning: therapeutic diphenylcyclopropenone sensitization with weekly scalp DPC. Total RNA was isolated from whole blood that had not been fractionated. The specimen was whole blood, collected in connection with sensitization to the hapten diphenylcyclopropenone (DPC). Every receptor here comes from a woman between 40 and 50 years old with alopecia areata. Some clones in this sample may be carry-over from other donors' samples.

This clonotype was seen ten or more times. The chain has TRBV6-2 or TRBV6-3 and TRBJ1-6; unclear D gene. The CDR3 covers 14 residues. Germline assignment: CDR1 MNHEY and CDR2 SVGEGT. The V and J ends lost 6 bases and 9 bases respectively, with 15 bases between them. The CDR3 nucleotides read TGTGCCAGCAGCTTCCCCGGATCCGCTTCACCCCTCCACTTT. Amino acid sequence: CASSFPGSASPLHF.

The chain recombines TRBV3-1 with TRBJ2-1; D gene ambiguous. Trimming took off 4 bases at V and 7 bases at J, with 8 bases between the two ends. The CDR3 extends over 12 amino acids. The germline V gene has CDR1 LGHDT and CDR2 YNNKEL (reference sequence). CDR3 region: CASSRTDNEQFF. CDR3 coding DNA: TGTGCCAGCAGCCGTACCGATAATGAGCAGTTCTTC.

This clonotype has only a few counts. The chain recombines TRBV11-2 with TRBJ2-3, with 7 bases identical to TRBD1. J lost 4 bases, V lost 6 bases, and 10 bases had no gene match. Per the germline V gene, CDR1 is SGHAT and CDR2 is FQNNGV. This CDR3 contains 15 residues. The CDR3 nucleotides read TGTGCCAGCAGTCAAGACAGGGCGTCGGCAGATACGCAGTATTTT. It yields the protein CASSQDRASADTQYF.

The chain carries TRBV4-1 and TRBJ1-2; D is undetermined. Germline assignment: CDR1 MGHRA and CDR2 YSYEKL. The V end was cut by 2 bases, the J end by 1 base, with 5 bases between. The CDR3 loop spans 13 amino acids. The CDR3 is CASSQTDNYGYTF. CDR3 nucleotides: TGCGCCAGCAGCCAAACAGATAACTATGGCTACACCTTC.

This clonotype has more than one count but fewer than ten. The V call is TRBV30, the J call TRBJ2-4; tentatively, D is TRBD1 (5 bases). Germline values: CDR1 GTSNPN, CDR2 SVGIG (reference sequence). V shed 7 bases and J shed 10 bases, with 17 bases lying between them. The CDR3 length is 12 residues. CDR3: CASSQQDLIQYF. DNA of the CDR3: TGTGCCTCTTCTCAACAGGACCTAATTCAGTACTTC.

In its sample, this clonotype was seen many times. The gene calls are TRBV3-1 and TRBJ1-1, with D hard to call. This CDR3 is 15 amino acids long. The germline CDR1 and CDR2 sequences are LGHDT and YNNKEL (reference sequence). Trimming left V 2 bases short and J 0 bases short, with 10 bases between. The CDR3 here is CASSQSDTMNTEAFF. In DNA form, the CDR3 reads TGTGCCAGCAGCCAATCTGACACCATGAACACTGAAGCTTTCTTT.

This clonotype showed up many times. The rearrangement joins TRBV7-9 to TRBJ1-1; D possibly corresponds to TRBD1 (6 bases). The CDR3 extends over 14 amino acids. Per the germline V gene, CDR1 is SEHNR and CDR2 is FQNEAQ (reference sequence). V shed 6 bases and J shed 0 bases, with 11 bases lying between them. The CDR3 DNA sequence: TGTGCCAGCAGGGAGGGACAAATGAACACTGAAGCTTTCTTT. Translation: CASREGQMNTEAFF.

This clonotype was picked up a small number of times. The gene calls are TRBV18 and TRBJ1-1, with TRBD1 matching over 7 bases. Germline V lookup: CDR1 KGHSH, CDR2 LQKENI. CDR3 length: 14 amino acids. V trimming: 5 bases; J trimming: 11 bases; junction bases outside the gene matches: 14. For the CDR3, the DNA is TGTGCCAGCTCATCACAGGGGCCCCCGGCTTTGGCTTTCTTT. This translates into CASSSQGPPALAFF.

This clonotype was observed at least ten times. This chain uses TRBV4-1 with TRBJ2-7; 7 bases are a match to TRBD2. V shed 2 bases and J 5 bases; nucleotides not matched to a gene: 6. Germline V gene data show CDR1 as MGHRA and CDR2 as YSYEKL. The CDR3 has 14 residues. The CDR3 DNA reads TGCGCCAGCAGCCAACCGACGGGAGGTAACGAGCAGTACTTC. Translating gives CASSQPTGGNEQYF.

This clonotype was detected many times. The chain recombines TRBV20-1 with TRBJ1-1; no reliable D call. The CDR3 consists of 14 residues. Germline V gives CDR1 DFQATT, CDR2 SNEGSKA (reference sequence). Trimming left V 0 bases short and J 1 base short, with 9 bases between. The CDR3 DNA reads as TGCAGTGCTAGAGATTTTGGCCGGAACACTGAAGCTTTCTTT. As protein: CSARDFGRNTEAFF.

In its sample, this clonotype was seen many times. The rearrangement joins TRBV4-1 to TRBJ2-7; TRBD2 agrees at 12 bases. Germline CDR1 and CDR2: MGHRA and YSYEKL. The trim removed 5 bases at V and 7 bases at J, leaving 12 bases unmatched. This CDR3 is built from 16 residues. CDR3 region: CASSVELAGGSREQYF. The CDR3 DNA reads TGCGCCAGCAGCGTCGAACTAGCGGGAGGATCCCGGGAGCAGTACTTC.

This clonotype has a handful of counts. This chain joins TRBV12-3 or TRBV12-4 and TRBJ2-7, with 8 bases that match TRBD1. Trimming removed 2 bases from V and 3 bases from J; junction bases left unmatched: 12. The CDR3 is 17 amino acids. CDR3 region: CASSLSLIGTGFYEQYF. DNA of the CDR3: TGTGCCAGCAGTTTATCCTTGATCGGGACAGGTTTCTACGAGCAGTACTTC.

There are many counts of this clonotype. V is TRBV2 and J is TRBJ1-2; 8 nucleotides agree with TRBD1. The junction had 7 bases not matched to a gene; V was cut back by 7 bases and J by 3 bases. This CDR3 contains 14 residues. In germline, CDR1 is SNHLY, CDR2 FYNNEI. The CDR3 region is CASITDRGDYGYTF. Written as DNA, the CDR3 is TGTGCCAGCATCACCGACAGGGGCGACTATGGCTACACCTTC.

This clonotype was counted only a few times. J is TRBJ2-3 and V is TRBV5-4; D perhaps matches TRBD2 (6 bases). Trimming took 3 bases from V and 2 from J, leaving 13 bases between them. CDR1 is SGHNT, CDR2 YYREEE, per germline (reference sequence). The length of the CDR3 is 15 residues. The CDR3 DNA sequence: TGTGCCAGCAGCTCCCCGGGACTTTACACAGATACGCAGTATTTT. This sequence encodes CASSSPGLYTDTQYF.

This clonotype was found many times. The chain joins TRBV7-9 to TRBJ1-1; 7 bases are a match to TRBD1. Trimming at V came to 5 bases and at J to 5 bases, leaving 5 bases not matched to a gene. In germline, CDR1 is SEHNR, CDR2 FQNEAQ (reference sequence). CDR3 size: 13 residues. The chain's CDR3 is CASSLDRFTEAFF. As DNA, the CDR3 is TGTGCCAGCAGCCTGGACAGGTTTACTGAAGCTTTCTTT.

V usage is TRBV4-2 and J usage is TRBJ2-1; tentatively, D is TRBD1 or TRBD2 (5 bases each). Germline CDR1 and CDR2: LGHNA and YNFKEQ. The CDR3 sequence is 16 residues long. Trimming took off 0 bases at V and 0 bases at J, with 9 bases between the two ends. The CDR3 region is CASSQDRGHSYNEQFF. In nucleotides, the CDR3 is TGTGCCAGCAGCCAAGACCGGGGCCACTCCTACAATGAGCAGTTCTTC.

In its sample, this clonotype was seen a few times. V usage is TRBV20-1 and J usage is TRBJ2-7; D not certain. Germline-derived CDR1 and CDR2 are DFQATT and SNEGSKA (reference sequence). V lost 2 bases and J 5 bases, leaving 16 bases between the germline ends. There are 14 residues in the CDR3. The DNA for the CDR3 is TGCAGTGCTAGATCCCCCGGTGGGGTCGACGAGCAGTACTTC. This gives the protein CSARSPGGVDEQYF.

This clonotype was seen ten or more times. The CDR3 DNA reads TGTGCCAGCTCACCGCGGACAGGGGGCGGTGATTCACCCCTCCACTTT. Translating gives CASSPRTGGGDSPLHF. The gene calls are TRBV18 and TRBJ1-6; 11 bases align to TRBD1. Per the germline V gene, CDR1 is KGHSH and CDR2 is LQKENI. CDR3 size: 16 residues. V lost 3 bases to trimming and J lost 8 bases; unmatched junction nucleotides: 6. The full variable domain, completed using reference TRBV18 and TRBJ1-6, is NAGVMQNPRHLVRRRGQEARLRCSPMKGHSHVYWYRQLPEEGLKFMVYLQKENIIDESGMPKERFSAEFPKEGPSILRIQQVVRGDSAAYFCASSPRTGGGDSPLHFGNGTRLTVT.

The J gene is TRBJ1-5, the V gene TRBV24-1; D is uncertain. CDR1 and CDR2 (germline): KGHDR, SFDVKD. The CDR3 extends over 14 amino acids. V lost 0 bases, J lost 7 bases, and 9 bases lay in between. CDR3 DNA sequence: TGTGCCACCAGTGATTTGCAAGTCAGCCAGCCCCAGCATTTT. This codes for CATSDLQVSQPQHF.

This rearrangement joins TRBV11-2 to TRBJ2-7, with D possibly TRBD1 on 7 matching bases. Germline V gene lookup returns CDR1 SGHAT and CDR2 FQNNGV. The CDR3 length is 15 residues. The ends were cut back, 0 bases at V and 4 bases at J, with 13 bases in the middle. DNA of the CDR3: TGTGCCAGCAGCTTAGAATTGGGGGGACAGTACGAGCAGTACTTC. Translating it yields CASSLELGGQYEQYF.

In this sample, this clonotype turned up a few times. This chain links TRBV7-8 with TRBJ1-5; the D is unclear. The CDR3 is 15 amino acids. Trimming removed 2 bases from V and 0 bases from J, with 8 bases in between. The germline V gene has CDR1 SGHVS and CDR2 FQNEAQ. The CDR3 spells CASSLKEYSNQPQHF. In DNA, the CDR3 is TGTGCCAGCAGCTTAAAGGAGTATAGCAATCAGCCCCAGCATTTT.